The sequence of this T cell receptor beta chain was determined in a study of CD8 T cells in ankylosing spondylitis. Each CDR3 protein gets one entry after TCRdb re-called the 5' RACE reads with MiXCR. The table has 750,000 to 850,000 distinct CDR3 sequences, about 11% seen once. This clonotype has a count of ten or more. The antigen is not known. Study-level results: Matched ankylosing spondylitis synovial fluid reportedly contained a significantly enriched population of disease-linked clones. About 8 highly homologous variants made up a TCR beta motif that seemed to typify ankylosing spondylitis blood.

The CDR3 contains 12 residues. V was pared by 2 bases and J by 6 bases, with 6 bases between. The chain carries TRBV12-3 or TRBV12-4 and TRBJ2-3; D gene unclear. The receptor was derived from a male donor with ankylosing spondylitis. Sequenced: blood, either unsorted or a sorted T cell fraction (not recorded which). CDR3 loop: CASSLSWDTQYF. The CDR3 DNA is TGTGCCAGCAGTTTATCTTGGGATACGCAGTATTTT.